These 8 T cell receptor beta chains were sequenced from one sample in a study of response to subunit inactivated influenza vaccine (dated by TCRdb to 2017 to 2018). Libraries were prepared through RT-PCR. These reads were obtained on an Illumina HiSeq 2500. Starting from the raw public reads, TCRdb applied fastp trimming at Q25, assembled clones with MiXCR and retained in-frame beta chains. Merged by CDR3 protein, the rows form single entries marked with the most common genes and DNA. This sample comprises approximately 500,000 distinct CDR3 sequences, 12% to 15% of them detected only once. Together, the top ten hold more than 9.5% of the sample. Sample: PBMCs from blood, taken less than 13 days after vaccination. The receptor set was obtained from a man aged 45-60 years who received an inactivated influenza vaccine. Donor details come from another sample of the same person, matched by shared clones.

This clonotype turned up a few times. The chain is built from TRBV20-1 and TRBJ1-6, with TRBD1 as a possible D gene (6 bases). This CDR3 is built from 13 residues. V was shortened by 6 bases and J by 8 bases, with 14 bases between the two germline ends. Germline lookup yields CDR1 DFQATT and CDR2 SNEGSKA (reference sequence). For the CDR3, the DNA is TGCAGTGCCAGGGGTACATCTGATTCACCCCTCCACTTT. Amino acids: CSARGTSDSPLHF.

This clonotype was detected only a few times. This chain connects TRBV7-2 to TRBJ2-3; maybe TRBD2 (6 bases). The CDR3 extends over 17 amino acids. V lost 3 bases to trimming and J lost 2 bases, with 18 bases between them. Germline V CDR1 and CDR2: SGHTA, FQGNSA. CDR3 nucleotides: TGTGCCAGCAGCTTGTCCTTTGTGGCGGGAAACACAGATACGCAGTATTTT. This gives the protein CASSLSFVAGNTDTQYF.

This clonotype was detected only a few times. Here the CDR3 DNA reads TGTGCCAGCAGCGGGTGGGACAGGGGCCCCGCCAAAAACATTCAGTACTTC. It yields the protein CASSGWDRGPAKNIQYF. V usage is TRBV11-2 and J usage is TRBJ2-4; 10 nucleotides agree with TRBD1. This CDR3 contains 17 residues. Germline assignment: CDR1 SGHAT and CDR2 FQNNGV. Trimming took 5 bases from V and 1 from J; bases not matched to a gene: 8.

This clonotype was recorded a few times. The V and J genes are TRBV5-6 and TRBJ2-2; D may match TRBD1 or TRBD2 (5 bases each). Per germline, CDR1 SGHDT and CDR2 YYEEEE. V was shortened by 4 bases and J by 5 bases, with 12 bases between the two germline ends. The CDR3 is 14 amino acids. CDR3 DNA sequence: TGTGCCAGCAGCCACCGGGACGGGACCGGGGAGCTGTTTTTT. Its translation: CASSHRDGTGELFF.

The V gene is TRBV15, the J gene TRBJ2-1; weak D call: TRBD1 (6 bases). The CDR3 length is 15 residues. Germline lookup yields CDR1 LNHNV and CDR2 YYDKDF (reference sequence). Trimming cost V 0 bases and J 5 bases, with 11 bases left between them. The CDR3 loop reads CATSRDRTGHNEQFF. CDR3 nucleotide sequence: TGTGCCACCAGCAGAGATAGAACAGGGCACAATGAGCAGTTCTTC.

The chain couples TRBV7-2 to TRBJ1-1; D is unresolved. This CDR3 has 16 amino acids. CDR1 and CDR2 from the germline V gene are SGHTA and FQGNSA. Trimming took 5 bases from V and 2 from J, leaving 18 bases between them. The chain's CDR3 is CASSKSETRGNTEAFF. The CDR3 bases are TGTGCCAGCAGCAAGAGTGAGACGAGAGGAAACACTGAAGCTTTCTTT.

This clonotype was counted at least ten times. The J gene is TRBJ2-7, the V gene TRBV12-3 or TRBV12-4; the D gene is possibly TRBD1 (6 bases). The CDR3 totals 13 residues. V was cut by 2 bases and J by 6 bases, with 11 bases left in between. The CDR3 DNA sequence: TGTGCCAGCAGTTTACGGGCAGGGGCCGAGCAGTACTTC. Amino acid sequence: CASSLRAGAEQYF.

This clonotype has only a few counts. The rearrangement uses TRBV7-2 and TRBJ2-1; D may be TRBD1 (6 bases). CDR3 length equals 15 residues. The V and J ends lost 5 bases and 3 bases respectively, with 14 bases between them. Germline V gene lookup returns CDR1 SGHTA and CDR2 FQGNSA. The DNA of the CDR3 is TGTGCCAGCAGCAGCACCGGGACAAACTACAATGAGCAGTTCTTC. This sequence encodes CASSSTGTNYNEQFF.